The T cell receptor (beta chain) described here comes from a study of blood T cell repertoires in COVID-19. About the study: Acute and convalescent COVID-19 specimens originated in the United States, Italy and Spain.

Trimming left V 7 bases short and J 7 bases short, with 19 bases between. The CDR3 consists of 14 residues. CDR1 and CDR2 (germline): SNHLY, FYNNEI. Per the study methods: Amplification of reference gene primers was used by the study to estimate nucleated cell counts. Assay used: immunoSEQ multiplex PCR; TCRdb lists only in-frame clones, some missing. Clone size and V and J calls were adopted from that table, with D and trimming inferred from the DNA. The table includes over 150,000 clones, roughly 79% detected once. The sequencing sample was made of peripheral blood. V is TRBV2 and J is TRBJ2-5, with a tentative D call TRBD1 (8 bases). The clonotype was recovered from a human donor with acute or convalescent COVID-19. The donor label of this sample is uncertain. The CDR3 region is CASISESGTGTQYF. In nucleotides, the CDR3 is TGTGCCAGCATCTCCGAAAGCGGGACAGGGACCCAGTACTTC.